This T cell receptor beta chain was obtained from a study of blood T cell repertoires in COVID-19. For the study at large: PBMCs, B-cell-depleted T cells, or T cells were the source of the cDNA or gDNA that made up the material.

The CDR3 runs to 16 residues. CDR1 is SEHNR and CDR2 is FQNEAQ in the germline V gene (reference sequence). Unmatched junction bases numbered 1, after V lost 0 bases and J lost 3 bases. The method was immunoSEQ multiplex PCR; TCRdb's version includes in-frame clones alone and lacks a portion of them. The sample contains tens of thousands of clones, more than 80% of which appear only once. The sequencing input was peripheral blood. V usage is TRBV7-9 and J usage is TRBJ2-2; TRBD1 matches 10 bases. The TCR was taken from a man aged 25-45 years with acute or convalescent COVID-19. The CDR3 region is CASSLAGTGDTGELFF. The CDR3 DNA is TGTGCCAGCAGCTTAGCTGGGACAGGGGACACCGGGGAGCTGTTTTTT.